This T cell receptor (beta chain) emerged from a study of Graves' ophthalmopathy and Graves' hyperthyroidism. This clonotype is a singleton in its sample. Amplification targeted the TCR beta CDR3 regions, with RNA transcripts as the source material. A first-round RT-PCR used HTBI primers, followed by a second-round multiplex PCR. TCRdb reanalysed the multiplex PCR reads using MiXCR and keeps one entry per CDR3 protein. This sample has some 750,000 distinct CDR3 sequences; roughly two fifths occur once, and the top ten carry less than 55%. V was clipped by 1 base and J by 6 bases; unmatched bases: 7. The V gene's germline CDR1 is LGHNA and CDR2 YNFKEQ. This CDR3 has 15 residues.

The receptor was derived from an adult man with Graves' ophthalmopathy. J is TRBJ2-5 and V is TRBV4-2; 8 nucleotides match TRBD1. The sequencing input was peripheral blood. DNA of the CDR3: TGTGCCAGCAGCCAAGTGACAGGGGATGTAAAGACCCAGTACTTC. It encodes CASSQVTGDVKTQYF.